This TCR beta chain comes out of a study of early T cells in non-severe SARS-CoV-2 infection. In the study overall: It was bulk RNA from unsorted whole blood that was sequenced, and the chains were unpaired.

This clonotype was detected ten times or more. Individual cDNA molecules carried attached unique molecular identifiers. MiXCR, applied by TCRdb to the 5' RACE reads, yields one record per CDR3 protein. This sample has approximately 77,000 distinct CDR3 sequences, with less than 15% found just once. The receptor's source is an adult who was a healthcare worker with PCR-confirmed SARS-CoV-2 infection or an uninfected control (not recorded which). Sequencing was performed on whole blood.

The CDR3 nucleotides are TGTGCCAGCAGTTACCCTCAGGGAGGAAATTCACCCCTCCACTTT. Translation gives CASSYPQGGNSPLHF. This chain links TRBV28 with TRBJ1-6; D possibly corresponds to TRBD1 (5 bases). This CDR3 has 15 residues. Trimming stripped 4 bases from V and 7 bases from J, with 14 bases between. Germline V CDR1 and CDR2: MDHEN, SYDVKM.